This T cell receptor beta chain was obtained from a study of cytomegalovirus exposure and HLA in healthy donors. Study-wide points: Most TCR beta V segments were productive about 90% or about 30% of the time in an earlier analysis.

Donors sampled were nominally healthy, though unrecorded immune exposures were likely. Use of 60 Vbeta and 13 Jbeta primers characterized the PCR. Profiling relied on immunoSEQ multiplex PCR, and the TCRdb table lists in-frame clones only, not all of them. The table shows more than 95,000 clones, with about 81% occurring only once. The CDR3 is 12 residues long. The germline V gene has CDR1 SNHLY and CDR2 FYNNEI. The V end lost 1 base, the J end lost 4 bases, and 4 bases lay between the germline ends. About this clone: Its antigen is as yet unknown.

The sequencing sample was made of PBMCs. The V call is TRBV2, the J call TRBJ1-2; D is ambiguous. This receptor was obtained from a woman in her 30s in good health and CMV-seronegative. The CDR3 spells CASSEDTYGYTF. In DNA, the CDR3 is TGTGCCAGCAGTGAAGACACCTATGGCTACACCTTC.